This entry concerns a single T cell receptor beta chain. This entry is derived from a study of blood T cell repertoires in COVID-19. Overall study context: Researchers got acute and convalescent COVID-19 samples from the United States, Italy and Spain.

This CDR3 spans 14 amino acids. Trimming removed 4 bases at V and 0 bases at J, with 10 bases between. The germline gives CDR1 SGHRS, CDR2 YFSETQ. Per the original methods: Scientists estimated how many nucleated cells there were by amplifying reference gene primers. Clones were sequenced by immunoSEQ multiplex PCR, and TCRdb holds only the in-frame ones, with some missing. The DNA gave D and trimming, while V, J and clone size come from that table. The repertoire holds about 210,000 clones, with approximately 80% as singletons. Seattle patients were enrolled while actively infected and followed longitudinally.

The TCR sequence derives from an elderly woman with COVID-19, enrolled during active disease. This sequence joins TRBV5-1 and TRBJ1-1, with a possible D match to TRBD1 (5 bases). Input material: peripheral blood. The CDR3 region is CASSVNRMNTEAFF. The CDR3 DNA reads as TGCGCCAGCAGCGTAAACAGGATGAACACTGAAGCTTTCTTT.